This passage covers 27 T cell receptor beta chains from one sample sequenced in a study of shared clonotypes between healthy human individuals (dated by TCRdb to 2019 to 2021). The library was produced with the immunoSEQ multiplex PCR assay. TCRdb took this table from immuneACCESS and kept in-frame rearrangements with V and J called. Such tables lack part of the clones; where checked against another copy, unresolved V genes explain under half of the gap, and the rest is unexplained. The sample data list some 2.3 million clones, and 80% to 95% of these were observed just once. Together, the top ten hold under 0.45% of the sample. Sequenced: naive CD4+ T cells from PBMCs. The sample's cell subset or site label is to be understood as: CD45RA+ positively selected. Receptors were obtained from a man aged 18-30 years in good health. Some clones in this sample may be carry-over from other donors' samples.

The rearrangement uses TRBV30 and TRBJ2-3; TRBD2 matches at 10 bases. The CDR3 spans 14 residues. The trim removed 1 base at V and 5 bases at J, leaving 3 bases unmatched. Germline V gene data show CDR1 as GTSNPN and CDR2 as SVGIG (reference sequence). CDR3 nucleotides: TGTGCCTGGAGTGCCAGCGGGAGGGGAGATACGCAGTATTTT. It is translated as CAWSASGRGDTQYF.

This chain joins TRBV30 and TRBJ1-2; no reliable D call. CDR1 is GTSNPN, CDR2 SVGIG, per germline (reference sequence). Trimming removed 4 bases from V and 5 bases from J, with 17 bases in between. The CDR3 spans 14 residues. CDR3 amino acids: CAWIAGPLGYGYTF. In DNA, the CDR3 is TGTGCCTGGATAGCAGGACCGCTGGGGTATGGCTACACCTTC.

The chain employs TRBV2 and TRBJ1-2; 7 bases are a match to TRBD1. CDR1 is SNHLY and CDR2 is FYNNEI in the germline V gene. The CDR3 runs to 14 residues. V shed 3 bases, J shed 5 bases, and the junction held 6 bases outside the gene matches. The CDR3 protein is CASSDRGERYGYTF. The CDR3 region has the DNA TGTGCCAGCAGTGACAGGGGGGAGAGGTATGGCTACACCTTC.

The chain employs TRBV28 and TRBJ1-3, with no clear D. The CDR3 sequence is 12 residues long. Germline-derived CDR1 and CDR2 are MDHEN and SYDVKM. Trimming took 11 bases from V and 0 from J, leaving 8 bases between them. The CDR3 reads CAAGISGNTIYF. The CDR3 bases are TGTGCCGCCGGCATCTCTGGAAACACCATATATTTT. The full variable domain, completed using reference TRBV28 and TRBJ1-3, is DVKVTQSSRYLVKRTGEKVFLECVQDMDHENMFWYRQDPGLGLRLIYFSYDVKMKEKGDIPEGYSVSREKKERFSLILESASTNQTSMYLCAAGISGNTIYFGEGSWLTVV.

The chain carries TRBV6-1 and TRBJ2-7; TRBD2 matches at 10 bases. V was pared by 3 bases and J by 0 bases, with 5 bases of the junction left unmatched. Germline CDR1 and CDR2: MNHNS and SASEGT. The CDR3 spans 16 residues. The CDR3 DNA reads TGTGCCAGCAGTGACTTAGCGGGAGGCCGCTCCTACGAGCAGTACTTC. This encodes CASSDLAGGRSYEQYF.

This chain links TRBV6-6 with TRBJ2-1; 14 bases agree with TRBD2. This CDR3 is 15 amino acids long. V lost 6 bases to trimming and J lost 8 bases; unmatched junction nucleotides: 6. Germline CDR1 and CDR2: MNHNY and SVGAGI (reference sequence). CDR3 sequence: CASRIGLAGGDEQFF. CDR3 nucleotides: TGTGCCAGCAGGATCGGACTAGCGGGAGGAGATGAGCAGTTCTTC.

The chain joins TRBV5-1 to TRBJ2-3; D might be TRBD2 (5 bases). CDR1 SGHRS and CDR2 YFSETQ come from the germline V gene. The V end was cut by 4 bases, the J end by 2 bases, with 11 bases between. The CDR3 contains 14 residues. CDR3 sequence (DNA): TGCGCCAGCAGCCTCCGACTAACCACAGATACGCAGTATTTT. It specifies CASSLRLTTDTQYF. Drawing the rest from reference TRBV5-1 and TRBJ2-3, the complete variable domain is KAGVTQTPRYLIKTRGQQVTLSCSPISGHRSVSWYQQTPGQGLQFLFEYFSETQRNKGNFPGRFSGRQFSNSRSEMNVSTLELGDSALYLCASSLRLTTDTQYFGPGTRLTVL.

To note about this clone: The same CDR3 also results from other DNA sequences found in this sample. The J gene is TRBJ1-2, the V gene TRBV28, with D tentatively TRBD1 (6 bases). The CDR3 consists of 13 residues. With 5 bases removed from V and 2 bases from J, the gap between germline ends came to 9 bases. Germline CDR1 is MDHEN and CDR2 is SYDVKM. The CDR3 here is CASSPQGNYGYTF. DNA of the CDR3: TGTGCCAGCAGTCCGCAGGGGAACTATGGCTACACCTTC.

This sequence joins TRBV6-5 and TRBJ1-5, with no clear D. The CDR3 length is 14 residues. Trimming cost V 5 bases and J 2 bases, with 10 bases left between them. Germline V CDR1 and CDR2: MNHEY, SVGAGI. The CDR3 here is CASSRTRGNQPQHF. The DNA of the CDR3 is TGTGCCAGCAGTAGGACTCGGGGCAATCAGCCCCAGCATTTT.

The chain links TRBV15 to TRBJ1-4; D gene uncertain. This CDR3 contains 14 residues. Germline-derived CDR1 and CDR2 are LNHNV and YYDKDF (reference sequence). V lost 0 bases and J lost 8, with 10 bases in between. Here the CDR3 reads CATSRDQPGEKLFF. CDR3 coding DNA: TGTGCCACCAGCAGAGATCAGCCGGGGGAAAAACTGTTTTTT.

In the case of this clone: Other nucleotide sequences in the sample specify the same CDR3. The chain joins TRBV30 to TRBJ1-4, with 7 bases lining up with TRBD1. This CDR3 is 14 amino acids long. The V and J ends lost 2 bases and 8 bases, in that order; junction bases with no gene match: 8. Germline CDR1 and CDR2: GTSNPN and SVGIG (reference sequence). This chain's CDR3 is CAWSFGQGGEKLFF. Here the CDR3 DNA reads TGTGCCTGGAGTTTTGGGCAGGGGGGCGAAAAACTGTTTTTT.

With respect to this clone: A read error may be the cause here, since a much bigger clone is one base away. The same CDR3 can be traced to other DNA sequences in this sample. The V call is TRBV11-2, the J call TRBJ2-3; D gene ambiguous. The CDR3 runs to 12 residues. Trimming pared 3 bases from V and 0 bases from J, leaving 1 base between. Germline V lookup: CDR1 SGHAT, CDR2 FQNNGV. The CDR3 protein is CASSFSTDTQYF. CDR3 DNA: TGTGCCAGCAGCTTTAGCACAGATACGCAGTATTTT.

This sequence joins TRBV5-6 and TRBJ2-2, with D maybe TRBD1 (5 bases). Trimming took off 6 bases at V and 0 bases at J, with 21 bases between the two ends. This CDR3 is 18 amino acids long. CDR1 SGHDT and CDR2 YYEEEE come from the germline V gene. CDR3 protein: CASNLGPGIPPNTGELFF. As DNA, the CDR3 is TGTGCCAGCAATTTAGGTCCAGGGATCCCCCCGAACACCGGGGAGCTGTTTTTT.

The chain employs TRBV4-1 and TRBJ2-3; 12 nucleotides line up with TRBD2. This CDR3 comprises 20 residues. The germline V gene has CDR1 MGHRA and CDR2 YSYEKL. Unmatched junction bases numbered 16, after V lost 4 bases and J lost 2 bases. CDR3 sequence (DNA): TGCGCCAGCAGCCTAAGATCGACTAGCGGGAGTTTGGAGGCCACAGATACGCAGTATTTT. Amino acids: CASSLRSTSGSLEATDTQYF.

A remark on this clone: This sample also contains other DNA sequences that code for the same CDR3. CDR3 sequence: CASSLVLNTEAFF. CDR3 in DNA: TGTGCCAGCAGCCTAGTCCTGAACACTGAAGCTTTCTTT. The chain recombines TRBV28 with TRBJ1-1; D unclear. V was pared by 6 bases and J by 0 bases, with 8 bases between. Per germline, CDR1 MDHEN and CDR2 SYDVKM. This CDR3 is built from 13 residues.

This clone has just one count. The V gene is TRBV5-4, the J gene TRBJ2-2; 14 bases fit TRBD2. After removal of 3 bases from V and 6 bases from J, the junction contained 4 bases not matched to a gene. Looked up from germline, CDR1 is SGHNT and CDR2 is YYREEE (reference sequence). The CDR3 is 16 residues long. The DNA for the CDR3 is TGTGCCAGCAGCTGGGGGACTAGCGGGAGTCCCGGGGAGCTGTTTTTT. Amino acids: CASSWGTSGSPGELFF.

V is TRBV28 and J is TRBJ1-4; 7 bases fit TRBD1. Germline CDR1 reads MDHEN; CDR2 reads SYDVKM. The V and J ends lost 6 bases and 2 bases, in that order; junction bases with no gene match: 9. The CDR3 has 16 amino acids. In DNA form, the CDR3 reads TGTGCCAGCAGCATTGGGAGGGGGCAGACTAATGAAAAACTGTTTTTT. Translating gives CASSIGRGQTNEKLFF.

DNA of the CDR3: TGTGCCAGCAGCTTTTGGGGGTCGGCTTCCTACAATGAGCAGTTCTTC. It is translated as CASSFWGSASYNEQFF. The J gene is TRBJ2-1, the V gene TRBV11-2; D assignment may be TRBD1 or TRBD2 (5 bases each). The germline V and J ends were trimmed by 3 bases and 1 base, with 13 bases remaining between them. CDR3 length equals 16 residues. Germline V gene data show CDR1 as SGHAT and CDR2 as FQNNGV.

V and J are TRBV7-2 and TRBJ1-5; D is possibly TRBD1 (6 bases). The CDR3 spans 17 residues. The germline V and J ends were trimmed by 5 bases and 4 bases, with 21 bases remaining between them. Germline values: CDR1 SGHTA, CDR2 FQGNSA. CDR3 sequence (DNA): TGTGCCAGCAGCCCATACCAGGGGTCGATTCGAAATCAGCCCCAGCATTTT. Protein product: CASSPYQGSIRNQPQHF.

The CDR3: CASSPGTGPGELFF. In nucleotides, the CDR3 is TGCGCCAGCAGCCCAGGGACAGGGCCCGGGGAGCTGTTTTTT. The rearrangement uses TRBV5-1 and TRBJ2-2, with 9 bases matching TRBD1. V shed 4 bases and J 6 bases; nucleotides not matched to a gene: 4. Looked up from germline, CDR1 is SGHRS and CDR2 is YFSETQ. The CDR3 loop spans 14 amino acids.

V gene TRBV7-9 combines with J gene TRBJ2-5, with 8 bases that match TRBD1. The V and J ends lost 5 bases and 9 bases, in that order; junction bases with no gene match: 11. The CDR3 contains 14 residues. Germline V CDR1 and CDR2: SEHNR, FQNEAQ (reference sequence). As DNA, the CDR3 is TGTGCCAGCAGCCAAATTAGCACAGGGGGAGCCCAGTACTTC. Translation gives CASSQISTGGAQYF.

To note about this clone: This sample also contains other DNA sequences that code for the same CDR3. The chain combines TRBV5-4 with TRBJ2-7, with 7 bases matching TRBD1. CDR3 size: 15 residues. Trimming took 0 bases from V and 2 from J; bases not matched to a gene: 5. The germline V gene encodes CDR1 SGHNT and CDR2 YYREEE (reference sequence). The CDR3, as DNA: TGTGCCAGCAGCTTGGGGTCAAGGGGGCCCTACGAGCAGTACTTC. Translated: CASSLGSRGPYEQYF.

This clone was recorded only once. The V gene is TRBV28, the J gene TRBJ2-7; TRBD1 aligns across 8 bases. The CDR3 is 15 amino acids. J gave up 4 bases and V 5 bases, and 10 bases lay outside the gene matches. Per the germline V gene, CDR1 is MDHEN and CDR2 is SYDVKM. This CDR3 is CASSAIAGGLYEQYF. DNA of the CDR3: TGTGCCAGCAGTGCAATAGCAGGGGGCCTTTACGAGCAGTACTTC. The full variable domain, its missing parts supplied by reference TRBV28 and TRBJ2-7, is DVKVTQSSRYLVKRTGEKVFLECVQDMDHENMFWYRQDPGLGLRLIYFSYDVKMKEKGDIPEGYSVSREKKERFSLILESASTNQTSMYLCASSAIAGGLYEQYFGPGTRLTVT.

The rearrangement links TRBV5-4 to TRBJ2-7; TRBD1 agrees at 7 bases. The CDR3 runs 12 residues. Germline CDR1 is SGHNT and CDR2 is YYREEE (reference sequence). V trimming: 4 bases; J trimming: 7 bases; junction bases outside the gene matches: 5. CDR3 nucleotide sequence: TGTGCCAGCAGCCTGGGACAGTTTGAGCAGTACTTC. Protein product: CASSLGQFEQYF.

The chain has TRBV5-1 and TRBJ1-3; D gene ambiguous. CDR1 SGHRS and CDR2 YFSETQ come from the germline V gene. The CDR3 covers 20 residues. Trimming removed 1 base from V and 2 bases from J, with 25 bases in between. CDR3 amino acids: CASSLNYWGSNPSPGNTIYF. The CDR3 nucleotides are TGCGCCAGCAGCTTGAACTACTGGGGTTCCAACCCTTCTCCTGGAAACACCATATATTTT.

This chain links TRBV28 with TRBJ1-4, with D possibly being TRBD1 (6 bases). V was cut by 6 bases and J by 7 bases, with 21 bases left in between. This CDR3 spans 16 amino acids. Germline lookup yields CDR1 MDHEN and CDR2 SYDVKM. CDR3 DNA: TGTGCCAGCAGCACTCCAGGAAGGGGGAACATTGAAAAACTGTTTTTT. It yields the protein CASSTPGRGNIEKLFF.

In this sample, this clone turned up once. V and J are TRBV19 and TRBJ1-2; tentative D call: TRBD1 (5 bases). V lost 3 bases, J lost 4 bases, and 12 bases lay in between. Germline CDR1 is LNHDA and CDR2 is SQIVND (reference sequence). The CDR3 is 14 amino acids. This CDR3 is CASSMSGGFYGYTF. In DNA, the CDR3 is TGTGCCAGTAGTATGTCCGGGGGGTTCTATGGCTACACCTTC.